This T cell receptor beta chain was captured in a study of cytomegalovirus exposure and HLA in healthy donors. Whole-study context: Caucasian-associated ancestry cluster membership applied to 75% to 85% of a few hundred genotyped donors. Broader study findings: Later on, a genetic analysis was performed. It linked a missense variant in DCLRE1C with V- and J-gene trimming of TCR beta. When presence/absence was analysed, sequencing depth was taken to be roughly uniform across donors.

Points on this clone: Its target is unknown.

With 6 bases removed from V and 8 bases from J, the gap between germline ends came to 16 bases. Germline CDR1 and CDR2: MNHNS and SASEGT. This CDR3 spans 13 amino acids. Primers for the PCR totalled 60 Vbeta and 13 Jbeta. Here immunoSEQ multiplex PCR was the method, and the copy in TCRdb shows in-frame clones only, minus some. The sample has about 140,000 clones; around 77% are singletons. Specimen: PBMCs. The chain recombines TRBV6-1 with TRBJ1-1; D is undetermined. The TCR originated in a man aged 25 to 40 in good health and CMV-seronegative. Written as DNA, the CDR3 is TGTGCCAGCAGCCACCGGAGTCTTGCCGAAGCTTTCTTT. Translation gives CASSHRSLAEAFF.